This T cell receptor beta chain was documented in a study of sequential checkpoint blockade in melanoma. For the study at large: Both treatment sequences were followed by maintenance nivolumab.

Method: immunoSEQ multiplex PCR; TCRdb's copy keeps in-frame clones and lacks some. There are approximately 8,400 clones in the sample; roughly 60% occur only once, and 45% to 50% lies in the top ten. CDR3 length equals 16 residues. Germline assignment: CDR1 SGHVS and CDR2 FNYEAQ. V dropped 1 base and J dropped 0; count of bases not matched to a gene: 4. Sample treatment: randomized to nivolumab then ipilimumab (arm A) or the reverse (arm B). None of the patients previously received DNA-damaging chemotherapy. From thawed PBMCs, live CD3+CD8+ cells negative for CD19 and CD56 were sorted. The chain uses TRBV7-6 and TRBJ1-1, with 8 bases lining up with TRBD1. This TCR derives from a human patient with melanoma. Some clones in this sample may be carry-over from other donors' samples. The source was CD8+ T cells sorted from blood (inferred from file names), collected from a patient given nivolumab and ipilimumab in sequence. The CDR3 nucleotides read TGTGCCAGCAGCTTAGAGGCAGGGGGCATGAACACTGAAGCTTTCTTT. Amino acid sequence: CASSLEAGGMNTEAFF. The full variable domain, in which reference TRBV7-6 and TRBJ1-1 provide the parts outside the CDR3, is GAGVSQSPRYKVTKRGQDVALRCDPISGHVSLYWYRQALGQGPEFLTYFNYEAQQDKSGLPNDRFSAERPEGSISTLTIQRTEQRDSAMYRCASSLEAGGMNTEAFFGQGTRLTVV.